The T cell receptor beta chain described here comes from a study of OX40 agonist ivuxolimab in advanced cancers. Study-wide background: Ivuxolimab, which patients received intravenously every 2 weeks, was dosed at 0.01 to 10 mg/kg.

Blood was sampled at baseline, cycle 4 day 1, and cycle 7 day 1. The germline V and J ends were trimmed by 5 bases and 2 bases, with 10 bases remaining between them. The CDR3 has 13 residues. Germline values: CDR1 SGHAT, CDR2 FQNNGV. Libraries were prepared by immunoSEQ multiplex PCR; TCRdb keeps only in-frame clonotypes and omits some of them. The sample lists about 76,000 clones, 75% to 90% occurring once. This chain joins TRBV11-2 and TRBJ2-7; D tentatively reads TRBD1 or TRBD2 (5 bases each). The sequencing here drew on CD4+ or CD8+ T cells sorted from blood, taken in a trial of the OX40 agonist ivuxolimab. The TCR sequence derives from an adult with an advanced solid tumor such as melanoma, head and neck, liver or kidney cancer. The CDR3 region is CASSGTEAYEQYF. CDR3 in DNA: TGTGCCAGCAGCGGGACCGAAGCCTACGAGCAGTACTTC.